These 21 T cell receptor beta chains share one sample of origin, sequenced in a study of regulatory T cells in long-lasting Graves disease. CDR3-region Arm-PCR and iRepertoire HTBI primers produced the TCR beta libraries. A single record per CDR3 protein comes from TCRdb applying MiXCR to the multiplex PCR reads. The sample carries roughly 560,000 distinct CDR3 sequences, about 15% recorded once. As to time point: newly diagnosed GD, antithyroid drugs for less than 3 months. Isolated PBMC RNA provided the starting material for the TCR library. The data were also submitted as part of a second study, on T cells in Graves' hyperthyroidism and ophthalmopathy.

This specimen was peripheral blood mononuclear cells (PBMCs), taken at new diagnosis, from a patient treated with antithyroid drugs. All receptors come from a woman aged 35-65 years with Graves disease.

There are many counts of this clonotype. This sequence joins TRBV18 and TRBJ2-3; a possible D gene is TRBD1 (5 bases). CDR3 length: 15 residues. Trimming removed 6 bases at V and 5 bases at J, with 18 bases between. Germline V CDR1 and CDR2: KGHSH, LQKENI. CDR3 in amino acids: CASSQLPSREDTQYF. The CDR3 nucleotides read TGTGCCAGCTCTCAGCTACCTTCCAGGGAAGATACGCAGTATTTT.

This clonotype was detected a few times. The genes are TRBV25-1 and TRBJ1-1; D is ambiguous. Trimming stripped 6 bases from V and 3 bases from J, with 17 bases between. The germline V gene encodes CDR1 MGHDK and CDR2 SYGVNS. There are 15 residues in the CDR3. Here the CDR3 DNA reads TGTGCCAGCAGCCAAGGAGGGAGGACGGACACTGAAGCTTTCTTT. This encodes CASSQGGRTDTEAFF.

The sample holds a few counts of this clonotype. The J gene is TRBJ2-4, the V gene TRBV20-1, with unresolved D. CDR3 length: 13 amino acids. CDR1 is DFQATT, CDR2 SNEGSKA, per germline (reference sequence). V gave up 0 bases and J gave up 7 bases, with 10 bases separating them. This chain's CDR3 is CSARDEGTNIQYF. DNA for the CDR3: TGCAGTGCTAGAGATGAAGGAACCAACATTCAGTACTTC.

The rearrangement links TRBV20-1 to TRBJ2-3; 8 nucleotides line up with TRBD2. V lost 6 bases and J lost 5; bases outside the gene matches: 10. Germline assignment: CDR1 DFQATT and CDR2 SNEGSKA (reference sequence). The CDR3 length is 14 residues. In DNA, the CDR3 is TGCAGTGCCCGGGAGGGGGGGGATGGAGATACGCAGTATTTT. Protein: CSAREGGDGDTQYF.

As to this clonotype: A much larger clone differs by one base, so this may be a read error. The rearrangement links TRBV2 to TRBJ2-3, with a tentative D call TRBD2 (6 bases). This CDR3 is 15 amino acids long. The V and J ends lost 0 bases and 5 bases respectively, with 12 bases between them. The germline CDR1 and CDR2 sequences are SNHLY and FYNNEI. The CDR3 nucleotides read TGTGCCAGCAGTGAAGCCGGGGGAGCCAAAGATACGCAGTATTTT. It translates to CASSEAGGAKDTQYF. Supplemented by reference TRBV2 and TRBJ2-3, the full variable domain reads EPEVTQTPSHQVTQMGQEVILRCVPISNHLYFYWYRQILGQKVEFLVSFYNNEISEKSEIFDDQFSVERPDGSNFTLKIRSTKLEDSAMYFCASSEAGGAKDTQYFGPGTRLTVL.

This clonotype was counted many times. The chain carries TRBV7-9 and TRBJ1-2, with a weak D call TRBD1 (5 bases). Per germline, CDR1 SEHNR and CDR2 FQNEAQ (reference sequence). The CDR3 consists of 14 residues. The ends were cut back, 5 bases at V and 5 bases at J, with 15 bases in the middle. CDR3 nucleotide sequence: TGTGCCAGCAGCCCCGCTGCGGGGGGGTATGGCTACACCTTC. Its protein is CASSPAAGGYGYTF.

This clonotype was observed at least ten times. V gene TRBV2 combines with J gene TRBJ1-5; D unclear. Germline V gene data show CDR1 as SNHLY and CDR2 as FYNNEI. CDR3 length: 14 amino acids. The V end lost 7 bases, the J end lost 2 bases, and 12 bases lay between the germline ends. CDR3 sequence: CASKRSLGNQPQHF. In nucleotides, the CDR3 is TGTGCCAGCAAGAGATCTCTTGGCAATCAGCCCCAGCATTTT.

This chain uses TRBV9 with TRBJ2-1; TRBD2 agrees at 10 bases. Germline trimming cut 2 bases from V and 5 bases from J; bases unmatched to any gene: 7. There are 16 residues in the CDR3. Germline values: CDR1 SGDLS, CDR2 YYNGEE. This CDR3 reads CASSVQAGGINNEQFF. In DNA form, the CDR3 reads TGTGCCAGCAGCGTTCAAGCGGGGGGGATCAACAATGAGCAGTTCTTC.

This clonotype was counted between two and nine times. The gene calls are TRBV6-2 or TRBV6-3 and TRBJ1-6, with 8 bases lining up with TRBD1. This CDR3 has 15 amino acids. Germline V gene lookup returns CDR1 MNHEY and CDR2 SVGEGT. Trimming removed 4 bases from V and 10 bases from J; junction bases left unmatched: 9. CDR3 in DNA: TGTGCCAGCAGTTCGACAGGGGTAGTTAGATCACCCCTCCACTTT. Translating it yields CASSSTGVVRSPLHF.

This clonotype was counted at least ten times. V and J are TRBV12-3 or TRBV12-4 and TRBJ2-3; 10 nucleotides agree with TRBD2. Trimming took 2 bases from V and 6 from J; bases not matched to a gene: 8. This CDR3 region has 16 residues. CDR3 sequence: CASSLLASGGSDTQYF. The CDR3 DNA follows: TGTGCCAGCAGTTTATTGGCTAGCGGGGGTTCCGATACGCAGTATTTT.

This clonotype was seen at least ten times. The J gene is TRBJ1-1, the V gene TRBV2; tentatively, D is TRBD1 (5 bases). Trimming cost V 4 bases and J 1 base, with 10 bases left between them. The CDR3 contains 14 residues. Germline-derived CDR1 and CDR2 are SNHLY and FYNNEI. CDR3 region: CASSVRDWNTEAFF. Written as DNA, the CDR3 is TGTGCCAGCAGTGTAAGGGACTGGAACACTGAAGCTTTCTTT.

This rearrangement joins TRBV29-1 to TRBJ2-3; D is undetermined. Deletions cut 7 bases from V and 3 bases from J, with 5 bases between. CDR1 is SQVTM and CDR2 is ANQGSEA in the germline V gene. CDR3 length: 10 residues. DNA for the CDR3: TGCAGCGCGTATACAGATACGCAGTATTTT. As protein: CSAYTDTQYF.

This chain connects TRBV3-1 to TRBJ2-1; unclear D gene. This CDR3 has 13 amino acids. V lost 3 bases and J 2 bases, leaving 5 bases between the germline ends. The germline CDR1 and CDR2 sequences are LGHDT and YNNKEL (reference sequence). CDR3 loop: CASSHTPYNEQFF. CDR3 nucleotides: TGTGCCAGCAGCCACACTCCCTACAATGAGCAGTTCTTC.

This clonotype was seen a few times. The chain recombines TRBV7-2 with TRBJ2-2; TRBD2 matches at 9 bases. CDR1 SGHTA and CDR2 FQGNSA come from the germline V gene. Germline trimming cut 3 bases from V and 4 bases from J; bases unmatched to any gene: 21. The CDR3 extends over 21 amino acids. CDR3 region: CASSLGFGRAGGQTITGELFF. In DNA form, the CDR3 reads TGTGCCAGCAGCTTGGGGTTCGGAAGAGCGGGGGGACAAACCATCACCGGGGAGCTGTTTTTT.

This clonotype has a handful of counts. This chain connects TRBV15 to TRBJ1-4; 7 nucleotides align to TRBD1. Germline assignment: CDR1 LNHNV and CDR2 YYDKDF (reference sequence). The length of the CDR3 is 16 residues. After removal of 0 bases from V and 7 bases from J, the junction contained 8 bases not matched to a gene. In DNA, the CDR3 is TGTGCCACCAGCAGAGACCCCCCAGGGGGTGGTGAAAAACTGTTTTTT. This encodes CATSRDPPGGGEKLFF.

This clonotype was seen only a few times. This chain uses TRBV11-2 with TRBJ2-7; D is unclear. Trimming took off 1 base at V and 6 bases at J, with 13 bases between the two ends. The germline CDR1 and CDR2 sequences are SGHAT and FQNNGV. The CDR3 length is 14 residues. The CDR3 reads CASSLGVDTLEQYF. DNA of the CDR3: TGTGCCAGCAGCTTAGGGGTTGACACCCTCGAGCAGTACTTC.

This clonotype was seen at least ten times. This chain connects TRBV7-3 to TRBJ2-1; 8 bases agree with TRBD2. The CDR3 extends over 15 amino acids. Germline CDR1 reads SGHTA; CDR2 reads FQGTGA. The V and J ends lost 0 bases and 7 bases, in that order; junction bases with no gene match: 5. In DNA form, the CDR3 reads TGTGCCAGCAGCTTAACAGCGGGGGCCAATAATGAGCAGTTCTTC. It is translated as CASSLTAGANNEQFF.

V is TRBV28 and J is TRBJ2-3; 8 bases map to TRBD2. CDR1 and CDR2 (germline): MDHEN, SYDVKM. J was trimmed by 5 bases and V by 7 bases; bases with no gene match: 17. CDR3 length: 17 residues. CDR3 amino acids: CASTGVVSGGGGDTQYF. CDR3 DNA sequence: TGTGCCAGCACCGGGGTGGTAAGCGGGGGTGGGGGAGATACGCAGTATTTT.

This clonotype was detected many times. The chain carries TRBV3-1 and TRBJ2-5, with D possibly matching TRBD1 (6 bases). The germline V gene encodes CDR1 LGHDT and CDR2 YNNKEL (reference sequence). This CDR3 is 12 amino acids long. Trimming removed 10 bases from V and 10 bases from J, with 19 bases in between. The CDR3 DNA follows: TGTGCCACCAGAGGGGCCTCAGGGGACCAGTACTTC. This translates into CATRGASGDQYF.

V and J are TRBV9 and TRBJ1-4; D not certain. CDR3 length equals 13 residues. Germline V lookup: CDR1 SGDLS, CDR2 YYNGEE. Trimming stripped 4 bases from V and 6 bases from J, with 10 bases between. The CDR3 protein is CASSPRPYEKLFF. In nucleotides, the CDR3 is TGTGCCAGCAGCCCGAGACCCTATGAAAAACTGTTTTTT. The full variable domain, in which reference TRBV9 and TRBJ1-4 provide the parts outside the CDR3, is DSGVTQTPKHLITATGQRVTLRCSPRSGDLSVYWYQQSLDQGLQFLIQYYNGEERAKGNILERFSAQQFPDLHSELNLSSLELGDSALYFCASSPRPYEKLFFGSGTQLSVL.

In its sample, this clonotype was seen many times. The chain couples TRBV9 to TRBJ1-4; tentatively, D is TRBD1 (5 bases). The CDR3 extends over 12 amino acids. CDR1 SGDLS and CDR2 YYNGEE come from the germline V gene. V was cut by 5 bases and J by 12 bases, with 14 bases left in between. CDR3: CASSGFPGELFF. CDR3 nucleotides: TGTGCCAGCAGTGGCTTTCCGGGGGAACTGTTTTTT.